The source of this TCR beta chain is a study of post-analysis software for immune sequencing data (dated by TCRdb to 2013 to 2016). Turning to the overall study: Disease courses on record covered relapsing-remitting, secondary progressive and progressive-relapsing multiple sclerosis, though some patients had no subtype annotation. A subset of samples was prepared in parallel using single-end sample barcoding, then pooled and co-amplified after Illumina adapter ligation. Patient repertoires were compared against roughly 11 previously published healthy control repertoires from donors aged roughly 6 to 26 years.

The sample holds a few counts of this clonotype. Its specific antigen is unknown. No much larger clone exists at a distance of one base, and base qualities are not known. The CDR3 covers 16 residues, taking in both the cysteine and the phenylalanine. The kept DNA is CDR3 alone, 48 bases in frame from the first base. Based on the germline V gene, the CDR1 and CDR2 sequences are SGHTA and FQGNSA. Compared with germline, V lacks 5 bases and J lacks 6 bases; bases without a gene match: 6. Libraries were made using PCR. Sequenced using an Illumina HiSeq 2500. To reduce PCR and sequencing biases, unique molecular identifiers were incorporated into the TCR beta cDNA libraries. Per 1 to 10 million input T cells, approximately 500,000 cDNA molecules were obtained, such that each molecule approximated one T cell. The same protocol used for the earlier healthy control dataset was applied to prepare and sequence the patient libraries. Samples belonging to the same batch were prepared together, multiplexed and sequenced on a shared HiSeq lane. The original pipeline was this. Raw barcoded reads were processed with MIGEC, discarding single-read molecular identifier groups before consensus assembly and CDR3 extraction. VDJtools was used for post-analysis of the clonotype tables, with diversity normalized by down-sampling every dataset to the smallest sample size. Repertoire overlap clustering matched CDR3 amino acid but not nucleotide sequences to correct batch-related cross-sample contamination. Through fastp at Q25 and MiXCR, TCRdb rebuilt clones from the public reads, retaining in-frame beta chains. A single entry per CDR3 protein holds the most common genes and DNA from its merged rows. The V and J calls reflect TCRdb's pipeline rather than the authors' work. In all, the sample holds 350,000 to 500,000 distinct CDR3 sequences, and about 39% of those were seen once. Together, the top ten hold approximately 7.1% of the sample.

Results the study describes overall, beyond this receptor: Patients showed significantly higher frequencies than controls for a handful of TRBV segments, among them TRBV5-6, TRBV5-1 and TRBV20-1. Compared with controls, multiple sclerosis patients had significantly lower normalized Chao1 diversity, a finding suggesting substantial peripheral T-cell clonal expansion. The multiple sclerosis patient group was slightly younger than the control group. When samples were clustered directly using the F measure, samples prepared in the same batch co-clustered strongly, which prompted a batch-effect correction.

To demonstrate the VDJtools post-analysis software, the study profiled TCR beta repertoires from the peripheral blood of about 13 young patients with multiple sclerosis. The multiple sclerosis patients were children and adolescents between roughly 6 and 16 years of age. The sequence was collected from a girl aged 2 to 10 with multiple sclerosis. The sequence is built from TRBV7-2 and TRBJ2-1; 14 junctional bases match TRBD2. The sequencing sample was made of blood. The nucleotide sequence reads TGTGCCAGCAGCCCCCCGACTAGCGGGAGGGGCAATGAGCAGTTCTTC. It codes for CASSPPTSGRGNEQFF.